The rows below give T cell receptor beta chains drawn from one sample of a study of T cells in Graves' hyperthyroidism and ophthalmopathy. TCRdb processed the multiplex PCR reads anew with MiXCR; each CDR3 protein has one entry. This table holds more than 300,000 distinct CDR3 sequences, 15% to 20% found once. Sequenced input: blood. The receptors were sampled from a man younger than 30 with Graves' ophthalmopathy. CDR3s include the opening cysteine and the closing phenylalanine or tryptophan. Each record gives: CDR3 protein, CDR3 DNA, J gene, clone size, CDR3 length, V gene, D gene. The D gene is left open where the match is weak. Clone size, where shown, is once, few, many, or a class for clones that have expanded.

cdr3_aa: CASTVWAGDVEQYF; cdr3_nt: TGTGCCAGCACCGTCTGGGCTGGGGATGTCGAGCAGTACTTC; j_call: TRBJ2-7; clone_size: many; cdr3_length: 14; v_call: TRBV6-1; d_call: .
cdr3_aa: CASSLGGSATEAFF; cdr3_nt: TGTGCCAGCAGCTTAGGGGGCAGCGCCACTGAAGCTTTCTTT; j_call: TRBJ1-1; clone_size: many; cdr3_length: 14; v_call: TRBV7-3; d_call: .
cdr3_aa: CASSLGGSGGAGGQETQCF; cdr3_nt: TGTGCCAGCAGTTTAGGTGGTAGCGGGGGGGCCGGGGGTCAAGAGACCCAGTGCTTC; j_call: TRBJ2-5; clone_size: .; cdr3_length: 19; v_call: TRBV12-3/TRBV12-4; d_call: TRBD2
cdr3_aa: CASSERMTSGGADTQYF; cdr3_nt: TGTGCCAGCAGCGAGCGGATGACTAGCGGGGGGGCAGATACGCAGTATTTT; j_call: TRBJ2-3; clone_size: many; cdr3_length: 17; v_call: TRBV7-9; d_call: TRBD2
cdr3_aa: CASSIGRRYNEQFF; cdr3_nt: TGTGCCAGCAGCATTGGCCGGAGATACAATGAGCAGTTCTTC; j_call: TRBJ2-1; clone_size: many; cdr3_length: 14; v_call: TRBV12-3/TRBV12-4; d_call: .
cdr3_aa: CASSLSGGWELFF; cdr3_nt: TGTGCCAGCAGTTTATCGGGGGGGTGGGAGCTGTTTTTT; j_call: TRBJ2-2; clone_size: few; cdr3_length: 13; v_call: TRBV27; d_call: TRBD2
cdr3_aa: CASRPGGTGGDEQYF; cdr3_nt: TGCGCCAGCAGACCCGGGGGGACAGGGGGCGACGAGCAGTACTTC; j_call: TRBJ2-7; clone_size: .; cdr3_length: 15; v_call: TRBV5-1; d_call: TRBD1
cdr3_aa: CASSSGGGGELFF; cdr3_nt: TGTGCCAGCAGCTCGGGGGGTGGCGGGGAGCTGTTTTTT; j_call: TRBJ2-2; clone_size: few; cdr3_length: 13; v_call: TRBV5-6; d_call: TRBD2
cdr3_aa: CASSEDGVSNQPQHF; cdr3_nt: TGTGCCAGCAGTGAAGATGGCGTTAGCAATCAGCCCCAGCATTTT; j_call: TRBJ1-5; clone_size: few; cdr3_length: 15; v_call: TRBV6-1; d_call: .
cdr3_aa: CSVGAGTGELFF; cdr3_nt: TGCAGCGTTGGAGCAGGGACCGGGGAGCTGTTTTTT; j_call: TRBJ2-2; clone_size: few; cdr3_length: 12; v_call: TRBV29-1; d_call: .